Following are 27 T cell receptor beta chains from one sample sequenced in a study of T cells in Graves' hyperthyroidism and ophthalmopathy. RNA transcripts gave rise to amplified TCR beta CDR3 regions. The HTBI primer set was used in a first-round RT-PCR of the TCR CDR3. TCRdb used MiXCR to reprocess the multiplex PCR reads, holding one entry per CDR3 protein. Among roughly 240,000 distinct CDR3 sequences listed, approximately 16% were seen once. Sequences were obtained from blood. These receptors all come from a woman aged 18-30 years with Graves' ophthalmopathy.

In its sample, this clonotype was seen many times. The chain has TRBV9 and TRBJ2-1, with TRBD2 matching over 8 bases. CDR3 size: 16 residues. The ends lost 0 bases at V and 7 bases at J; junction bases unmatched: 9. CDR1 is SGDLS and CDR2 is YYNGEE in the germline V gene. CDR3 coding DNA: TGTGCCAGCAGCGTAGGAGACGGGGGGGCGGGGAATGAGCAGTTCTTC. It translates to CASSVGDGGAGNEQFF.

This clonotype was picked up a small number of times. V and J are TRBV2 and TRBJ2-1; the match to TRBD2 covers 9 bases. There are 16 residues in the CDR3. Unmatched junction bases numbered 10, after V lost 3 bases and J lost 7 bases. Germline V gene lookup returns CDR1 SNHLY and CDR2 FYNNEI. The CDR3 region has the DNA TGTGCCAGCAGTGAGGTATCTAGCGGGACTGCGAATGAGCAGTTCTTC. Translated, it gives CASSEVSSGTANEQFF.

The rearrangement uses TRBV5-1 and TRBJ2-3, with TRBD2 identical over 9 bases. CDR3 length: 18 residues. J lost 2 bases, V lost 0 bases, and 10 bases had no gene match. Germline assignment: CDR1 SGHRS and CDR2 YFSETQ. Here the CDR3 reads CASSLARLAGRTTDTQYF. CDR3 DNA sequence: TGCGCCAGCAGCTTGGCTCGGCTAGCGGGGAGAACCACAGATACGCAGTATTTT.

V gene TRBV12-3 or TRBV12-4 combines with J gene TRBJ1-1; possible D gene TRBD1, 6 bases. With 6 bases removed from V and 5 bases from J, the gap between germline ends came to 16 bases. This CDR3 region has 14 residues. The CDR3 DNA sequence: TGTGCCAGCAGCCCTACAGGGTTTCGTACTGAAGCTTTCTTT. This encodes CASSPTGFRTEAFF.

This clonotype has a count of ten or more. This chain uses TRBV9 with TRBJ1-1; unclear D gene. Trimming stripped 4 bases from V and 1 base from J, with 11 bases between. The CDR3 loop spans 14 amino acids. CDR1 and CDR2 (germline): SGDLS, YYNGEE. As DNA, the CDR3 is TGTGCCAGCAGCTTGGACGGTCAGAACACTGAAGCTTTCTTT. This translates into CASSLDGQNTEAFF.

This clonotype showed up many times. V and J are TRBV18 and TRBJ2-7; TRBD2 matches 8 bases. Trimming cost V 8 bases and J 4 bases; bases outside gene matches: 13. The CDR3 spans 15 residues. Germline lookup yields CDR1 KGHSH and CDR2 LQKENI. The CDR3 DNA reads TGTGCCAGCCAACGCAGCGGGGGTTCATTATACGAGCAGTACTTC. Protein sequence: CASQRSGGSLYEQYF.

This clonotype showed up many times. The chain links TRBV6-1 to TRBJ1-4; 7 bases align to TRBD1. CDR1 is MNHNS, CDR2 SASEGT, per germline. V was clipped by 5 bases and J by 5 bases; unmatched bases: 5. This CDR3 region has 14 residues. The DNA for the CDR3 is TGTGCCAGCAGTACAGGGGAATTCAATGAAAAACTGTTTTTT. Its translation is CASSTGEFNEKLFF.

This clonotype has only a few counts. This chain links TRBV9 with TRBJ2-7; D perhaps matches TRBD1 (6 bases). V lost 1 base and J 6 bases, leaving 14 bases between the germline ends. The CDR3 is 14 residues long. Germline V gene data show CDR1 as SGDLS and CDR2 as YYNGEE. CDR3: CASSVMAGVGEQYF. DNA for the CDR3: TGTGCCAGCAGCGTAATGGCAGGGGTAGGCGAGCAGTACTTC.

The chain carries TRBV28 and TRBJ1-5; 9 bases map to TRBD1. Trimming at V came to 4 bases and at J to 7 bases, leaving 11 bases not matched to a gene. Germline assignment: CDR1 MDHEN and CDR2 SYDVKM. The CDR3 runs 16 residues. CDR3 protein: CASSSQTGGSRQPQHF. The CDR3 bases are TGTGCCAGCAGTTCTCAGACAGGGGGAAGTCGGCAGCCCCAGCATTTT.

The sample holds many counts of this clonotype. J is TRBJ1-2 and V is TRBV3-1, with 7 bases fitting TRBD1. The CDR3 consists of 15 residues. CDR1 and CDR2 (germline): LGHDT, YNNKEL (reference sequence). The V segment lost 0 bases and the J segment 2 bases; nucleotides outside the gene matches: 3. CDR3 protein: CASSQDPRGNYGYTF. For the CDR3, the DNA is TGTGCCAGCAGCCAAGACCCCAGGGGGAACTATGGCTACACCTTC.

This clonotype was recorded only once. V usage is TRBV7-3 and J usage is TRBJ2-1; 10 nucleotides agree with TRBD2. This CDR3 is 20 amino acids long. Germline lookup yields CDR1 SGHTA and CDR2 FQGTGA. V was pared by 1 base and J by 5 bases, with 17 bases of the junction left unmatched. CDR3 region: CASSLNRRGPASGRHNEQFF. The CDR3 bases are TGTGCCAGCAGCTTAAACCGCAGGGGGCCGGCTAGCGGGAGACACAATGAGCAGTTCTTC.

This clonotype was picked up many times. V gene TRBV5-6 combines with J gene TRBJ1-2; no clear D. The CDR3 is made up of 15 amino acids. The V gene's germline CDR1 is SGHDT and CDR2 YYEEEE. V was cut by 0 bases and J by 3 bases, with 12 bases left in between. CDR3 nucleotide sequence: TGTGCCAGCAGCTTGGGTACGGAGCCTTACTATGGCTACACCTTC. It translates to CASSLGTEPYYGYTF.

This clonotype was seen at least ten times. The rearrangement links TRBV20-1 to TRBJ2-1; D is possibly TRBD2 (5 bases). This CDR3 region has 12 residues. V lost 2 bases and J 4 bases, leaving 6 bases between the germline ends. The V gene's germline CDR1 is DFQATT and CDR2 SNEGSKA (reference sequence). CDR3 in amino acids: CSARWTYNEQFF. Here the CDR3 DNA reads TGCAGTGCTAGATGGACTTACAATGAGCAGTTCTTC.

This clonotype appeared many times. The rearrangement links TRBV4-1 to TRBJ1-1; D is ambiguous. There are 19 residues in the CDR3. Germline-derived CDR1 and CDR2 are MGHRA and YSYEKL. The V end was cut by 2 bases, the J end by 5 bases, with 27 bases between. CDR3 sequence: CASSQHLVGGGVLGTEAFF. The CDR3 nucleotides read TGCGCCAGCAGCCAACATTTGGTAGGCGGTGGTGTACTAGGGACTGAAGCTTTCTTT.

This chain links TRBV20-1 with TRBJ1-2, with D possibly TRBD1 on 5 matching bases. Between the trimmed V and J ends, which lost 3 bases and 2 bases, there was a span of 13 bases. CDR3 length equals 14 residues. Germline-derived CDR1 and CDR2 are DFQATT and SNEGSKA (reference sequence). The CDR3 region is CSASPGQLNYGYTF. The CDR3 coding sequence is TGCAGTGCTAGCCCGGGGCAGTTAAACTATGGCTACACCTTC.

The chain employs TRBV28 and TRBJ1-2; 12 bases are shared with TRBD1. J lost 7 bases, V lost 4 bases, and 7 bases had no gene match. Germline CDR1 MDHEN, CDR2 SYDVKM. This CDR3 has 15 residues. The CDR3 DNA reads TGTGCCAGCAGTTCTCTCGGGACAGGGGGCAGTGGCTACACCTTC. Residues: CASSSLGTGGSGYTF.

This clonotype came up many times. The J gene is TRBJ1-1, the V gene TRBV6-1, with TRBD1 matching over 7 bases. The V gene end was trimmed by 3 bases and the J gene end by 0 bases; junction bases not matched to a gene: 4. The germline CDR1 and CDR2 sequences are MNHNS and SASEGT. The CDR3 has 15 residues. The CDR3, as DNA: TGTGCCAGCAGTGAGACAGGGTTTGTGAACACTGAAGCTTTCTTT. Protein sequence: CASSETGFVNTEAFF.

The sample holds many counts of this clonotype. The chain carries TRBV12-3 or TRBV12-4 and TRBJ1-1; no clear D. The CDR3 has 13 residues. V lost 2 bases, J lost 4 bases, and 8 bases lay in between. The CDR3 reads CASSLLGSTEAFF. The CDR3 bases are TGTGCCAGCAGTTTACTGGGTTCCACTGAAGCTTTCTTT.

This clonotype was detected many times. V usage is TRBV28 and J usage is TRBJ1-2; no reliable D call. The ends were cut back, 8 bases at V and 0 bases at J, with 4 bases in the middle. The CDR3 runs 11 residues. From germline, CDR1 is MDHEN and CDR2 SYDVKM. The chain's CDR3 is CASGPNYGYTF. The DNA for the CDR3 is TGTGCCAGCGGCCCTAACTATGGCTACACCTTC.

There are many counts of this clonotype. V is TRBV7-6 and J is TRBJ2-1; 7 bases match TRBD2. V dropped 5 bases and J dropped 4; count of bases not matched to a gene: 11. In germline, CDR1 is SGHVS, CDR2 FNYEAQ. The CDR3 is 16 amino acids. CDR3 DNA sequence: TGTGCCAGCAGCGGTTCCCCCGGGGGGAATTACAATGAGCAGTTCTTC. Protein sequence: CASSGSPGGNYNEQFF. The full variable domain, completed using reference TRBV7-6 and TRBJ2-1, is GAGVSQSPRYKVTKRGQDVALRCDPISGHVSLYWYRQALGQGPEFLTYFNYEAQQDKSGLPNDRFSAERPEGSISTLTIQRTEQRDSAMYRCASSGSPGGNYNEQFFGPGTRLTVL.

This clonotype has a count of ten or more. This rearrangement joins TRBV4-1 to TRBJ2-1, with D hard to call. The germline V and J ends were trimmed by 1 base and 10 bases, with 14 bases remaining between them. CDR3 length: 14 amino acids. Germline-derived CDR1 and CDR2 are MGHRA and YSYEKL. CDR3 amino acids: CASSQVFDGGEQFF. The CDR3 region has the DNA TGCGCCAGCAGCCAAGTTTTCGACGGTGGAGAGCAGTTCTTC.

This clonotype is labeled as large. This sequence joins TRBV3-1 and TRBJ1-2; perhaps TRBD1 as D (5 bases). CDR3 length: 13 amino acids. Germline V gene data show CDR1 as LGHDT and CDR2 as YNNKEL (reference sequence). Trimming shortened V by 1 base and J by 6 bases, and 9 bases separated the two germline ends. CDR3 DNA: TGTGCCAGCAGCCAAGGGGCCAGGGATGGCTACACCTTC. Its protein is CASSQGARDGYTF.

The chain combines TRBV28 with TRBJ2-1; D is uncertain. The DNA end lines up better with TRBJ2-7; the J call may be wrong. The germline CDR1 and CDR2 sequences are MDHEN and SYDVKM. This CDR3 spans 12 amino acids. CDR3 residues: CASSLGYNEQYF. In DNA form, the CDR3 reads TGTGCCAGCAGTTTAGGTTACAATGAGCAGTACTTC.

Worth noting for this clonotype: One base away lies a much larger clone, so this may be a sequencing read error. The genes are TRBV2 and TRBJ2-4; 10 nucleotides match TRBD1. The CDR3 is made up of 13 amino acids. Germline CDR1 SNHLY, CDR2 FYNNEI. The junction had 8 bases not matched to a gene; V was cut back by 11 bases and J by 7 bases. The CDR3 loop is CAGGQGEINIQYF. The CDR3 nucleotides are TGTGCCGGCGGACAGGGGGAGATTAACATTCAGTACTTC.

This clonotype appeared a few times. This chain uses TRBV29-1 with TRBJ1-1; TRBD1 aligns across 9 bases. Germline V gene sequence: CDR1 SQVTM, CDR2 ANQGSEA. The CDR3 spans 15 residues. The junction had 19 bases not matched to a gene; V was cut back by 7 bases and J by 10 bases. The CDR3 spells CSGKSTGGIIGRAFF. The CDR3 nucleotides read TGCAGCGGAAAATCTACAGGGGGCATCATAGGCCGAGCTTTCTTT.

This clonotype was seen many times. The V gene is TRBV27, the J gene TRBJ1-6; D uncertain. The V gene lost 3 bases and the J gene lost 14 bases, with 17 bases spanning the gap. The CDR3 has 14 amino acids. In germline, CDR1 is MNHEY, CDR2 SMNVEV (reference sequence). The CDR3 region has the DNA TGTGCCAGCAGTTTCGGCGACCGCGTCGGGGCCCTCCACTTT. This encodes CASSFGDRVGALHF.

In its sample, this clonotype was seen many times. J is TRBJ2-1 and V is TRBV5-1; possibly TRBD1 for D (6 bases). V lost 5 bases, J lost 6 bases, and 9 bases lay in between. Germline V lookup: CDR1 SGHRS, CDR2 YFSETQ. The CDR3 runs to 12 residues. In nucleotides, the CDR3 is TGCGCCAGCAGAAGGGACACCAATGAGCAGTTCTTC. It translates to CASRRDTNEQFF.